The 17 T cell receptor beta chains listed next were all sequenced from one sample in a study of blood T cell repertoires in COVID-19. The protocol was immunoSEQ multiplex PCR, while the TCRdb copy is restricted to in-frame clones and leaves out a portion. In the table there are some 85,000 clones, more than 60% of which are singletons. Sequencing was performed on peripheral blood. Every receptor here comes from a human donor in a cohort sampled during active COVID-19.

The rearrangement uses TRBV2 and TRBJ1-1; perhaps TRBD1 as D (6 bases). Germline CDR1 and CDR2: SNHLY and FYNNEI. V was pared by 3 bases and J by 1 base, with 12 bases between. The CDR3 runs 15 residues. The CDR3 sequence: CASSDWGGPNTEAFF. CDR3 DNA sequence: TGTGCCAGCAGTGATTGGGGGGGCCCGAACACTGAAGCTTTCTTT.

This clone was seen a handful of times. The chain has TRBV6-4 and TRBJ1-1, with 9 bases fitting TRBD1. Germline CDR1 and CDR2: MRHNA and SNTAGT. Trimming removed 10 bases from V and 3 bases from J; junction bases left unmatched: 6. The CDR3 runs 13 residues. The CDR3 here is CANPTGGYTEAFF. The CDR3 DNA sequence: TGTGCCAACCCGACAGGGGGATACACTGAAGCTTTCTTT.

This rearrangement joins TRBV5-1 to TRBJ1-4; the D gene is possibly TRBD1 (6 bases). Germline V gene lookup returns CDR1 SGHRS and CDR2 YFSETQ. The CDR3 covers 15 residues. With 4 bases removed from V and 8 bases from J, the gap between germline ends came to 18 bases. The CDR3 DNA reads TGCGCCAGCAGCCCGACAGGATCCACGGCGGAAAAACTGTTTTTT. It specifies CASSPTGSTAEKLFF.

V usage is TRBV6-2 or TRBV6-3 and J usage is TRBJ2-5; D call uncertain. Germline V gene sequence: CDR1 MNHEY, CDR2 SVGEGT. Trimming cost V 3 bases and J 2 bases, with 13 bases left between them. CDR3 length: 15 amino acids. The CDR3 DNA sequence: TGTGCCAGCAGTTATTTATCCCGAGCACAAGAGACCCAGTACTTC. Its translation is CASSYLSRAQETQYF.

The CDR3: CASSFFRTVMQETQYF. In DNA form, the CDR3 reads TGTGCCAGCAGCTTTTTTAGGACAGTAATGCAAGAGACCCAGTACTTC. This rearrangement joins TRBV7-8 to TRBJ2-5; D may be TRBD1 (6 bases). Germline CDR1 reads SGHVS; CDR2 reads FQNEAQ. The CDR3 consists of 16 residues. Deletions cut 3 bases from V and 2 bases from J, with 16 bases between.

The V call is TRBV7-2, the J call TRBJ2-5, with a tentative D call TRBD2 (6 bases). Trimming took off 5 bases at V and 5 bases at J, with 24 bases between the two ends. Germline V gene sequence: CDR1 SGHTA, CDR2 FQGNSA. The CDR3 runs 17 residues. CDR3 sequence: CASSPRDSYRGVETQYF. The CDR3 coding sequence is TGTGCCAGCAGCCCTCGGGACTCATACCGGGGTGTGGAGACCCAGTACTTC.

This chain links TRBV30 with TRBJ2-7; 14 bases match TRBD2. The ends lost 8 bases at V and 4 bases at J; junction bases unmatched: 4. The CDR3 runs 13 residues. Germline CDR1 GTSNPN, CDR2 SVGIG (reference sequence). This chain's CDR3 is CARGTSGSYEQYF. The CDR3 DNA reads TGTGCCCGAGGGACTAGCGGGAGTTACGAGCAGTACTTC.

The chain combines TRBV2 with TRBJ2-7, with D possibly matching TRBD2 (5 bases). In germline, CDR1 is SNHLY, CDR2 FYNNEI. This CDR3 region has 13 residues. V lost 4 bases to trimming and J lost 6 bases, with 13 bases between them. The CDR3 nucleotides read TGTGCCAGCAGTGTCGGGATGGATGGCGAGCAGTACTTC. This codes for CASSVGMDGEQYF.

The V call is TRBV5-4, the J call TRBJ2-7; 8 nucleotides match TRBD2. Germline V gene sequence: CDR1 SGHNT, CDR2 YYREEE (reference sequence). The CDR3 loop spans 13 amino acids. After removal of 4 bases from V and 5 bases from J, the junction contained 5 bases not matched to a gene. In DNA form, the CDR3 reads TGTGCCAGCAGCGCAGCGGGAGTCCACGAGCAGTACTTC. It translates to CASSAAGVHEQYF.

V usage is TRBV19 and J usage is TRBJ1-2, with 8 bases matching TRBD1. Germline-derived CDR1 and CDR2 are LNHDA and SQIVND (reference sequence). With V trimmed by 9 bases and J by 3 bases, 9 bases remained unmatched. The CDR3 consists of 14 residues. CDR3 bases: TGTGCCAGCAGCCAGGGGGCGGGGGACTATGGCTACACCTTC. This gives the protein CASSQGAGDYGYTF.

Only a few counts were recorded for this clone. V gene TRBV7-3 combines with J gene TRBJ2-1; 8 bases map to TRBD2. Germline V gene sequence: CDR1 SGHTA, CDR2 FQGTGA. V was pared by 2 bases and J by 7 bases, with 7 bases of the junction left unmatched. The CDR3 has 15 residues. The CDR3 nucleotides read TGTGCCAGCAGCTTATCACAAGCGGGAGTAAATGAGCAGTTCTTC. This encodes CASSLSQAGVNEQFF.

This chain joins TRBV18 and TRBJ2-7; 8 nucleotides line up with TRBD1. Germline CDR1 and CDR2: KGHSH and LQKENI. The CDR3 loop spans 15 amino acids. Trimming took 2 bases from V and 3 from J; bases not matched to a gene: 6. CDR3 sequence reads: CASSPGAGGVYEQYF. CDR3 nucleotide sequence: TGTGCCAGCTCACCAGGAGCAGGGGGCGTCTACGAGCAGTACTTC.

V and J are TRBV11-3 and TRBJ2-7, with D possibly being TRBD1 (5 bases). V lost 0 bases and J 4 bases, leaving 7 bases between the germline ends. Germline-derived CDR1 and CDR2 are SGHNT and YENEEA. CDR3 size: 13 residues. As DNA, the CDR3 is TGTGCCAGCAGCTTAGATCAGGGTTACGAGCAGTACTTC. Its protein product is CASSLDQGYEQYF. Variable domain in full (rest from reference TRBV11-3 and TRBJ2-7): EAGVVQSPRYKIIEKKQPVAFWCNPISGHNTLYWYLQNLGQGPELLIRYENEEAVDDSQLPKDRFSAERLKGVDSTLKIQPAELGDSAVYLCASSLDQGYEQYFGPGTRLTVT.

This chain connects TRBV19 to TRBJ2-3; 8 nucleotides agree with TRBD1. Germline trimming cut 6 bases from V and 3 bases from J; bases unmatched to any gene: 5. Germline CDR1 LNHDA, CDR2 SQIVND (reference sequence). The CDR3 totals 14 residues. The CDR3 is CASSTDRGTDTQYF. The CDR3 nucleotides are TGTGCCAGTAGCACAGACAGGGGAACAGATACGCAGTATTTT. Using reference TRBV19 and TRBJ2-3 for the parts outside the CDR3, the full variable domain is DGGITQSPKYLFRKEGQNVTLSCEQNLNHDAMYWYRQDPGQGLRLIYYSQIVNDFQKGDIAEGYSVSREKKESFPLTVTSAQKNPTAFYLCASSTDRGTDTQYFGPGTRLTVL.

This chain links TRBV29-1 with TRBJ2-7; D not certain. V gave up 7 bases and J gave up 0 bases, with 13 bases separating them. This CDR3 spans 13 amino acids. Germline assignment: CDR1 SQVTM and CDR2 ANQGSEA. DNA for the CDR3: TGCAGCGCACTAAAGTCGACCTCCTACGAGCAGTACTTC. Its translation: CSALKSTSYEQYF.

This rearrangement joins TRBV5-4 to TRBJ1-1; 8 bases map to TRBD1. CDR3 length equals 15 residues. In germline, CDR1 is SGHNT, CDR2 YYREEE (reference sequence). V was clipped by 4 bases and J by 3 bases; unmatched bases: 8. The CDR3: CASSAPGQAYTEAFF. CDR3 sequence (DNA): TGTGCCAGCAGCGCCCCGGGACAGGCTTACACTGAAGCTTTCTTT.

The chain joins TRBV4-1 to TRBJ1-6; possible D gene TRBD1, 6 bases. Trimming pared 0 bases from V and 1 base from J, leaving 10 bases between. Germline V gene lookup returns CDR1 MGHRA and CDR2 YSYEKL. This CDR3 spans 17 amino acids. The CDR3 DNA follows: TGCGCCAGCAGCCAAGATCCAGGGGCGTCCTATAATTCACCCCTCCACTTT. Translating it yields CASSQDPGASYNSPLHF.